One sample yielded the 2 T cell receptor beta chains listed below, sequenced in a study of cytomegalovirus exposure and HLA in healthy donors. The study ran its PCR with 60 Vbeta and 13 Jbeta primers. The method was immunoSEQ multiplex PCR; TCRdb's version includes in-frame clones alone and lacks a portion of them. The sample features roughly 41,000 clones, with about 1.1% in its top ten. The sample taken for sequencing was PBMCs. The receptors shown here come from a middle-aged woman in good health and CMV-seronegative.

CDR3: CASSSQGSEYNEQFF. The CDR3 region has the DNA TGTGCCAGCAGCTCACAGGGGTCGGAGTACAATGAGCAGTTCTTC. The chain combines TRBV7-3 with TRBJ2-1; 7 nucleotides agree with TRBD1. The CDR3 is 15 residues long. Trimming at V came to 4 bases and at J to 4 bases, leaving 7 bases not matched to a gene. Germline values: CDR1 SGHTA, CDR2 FQGTGA.

The genes are TRBV29-1 and TRBJ1-2; a possible D gene is TRBD1 (5 bases). Trimming took off 8 bases at V and 5 bases at J, with 12 bases between the two ends. The CDR3 has 11 amino acids. Germline V gene sequence: CDR1 SQVTM, CDR2 ANQGSEA. This CDR3 reads CSTQRGYGYTF. The CDR3 bases are TGCAGCACCCAGCGGGGGTATGGCTACACCTTC.